This entry concerns a single TCR beta chain. In the original workflow: Estimated nucleated cell counts came from reference gene primer amplification. TCRdb keeps only in-frame clones here, not all; method: immunoSEQ multiplex PCR. D and trimming were read from the DNA, whereas the V and J calls and clone size are those reported in that table. The profile shows tens of thousands of clones, around three quarters of them singletons. The data were obtained in a study of blood T cell repertoires in COVID-19. This CDR3 has 13 amino acids. The V end lost 7 bases, the J end lost 1 base, and 10 bases lay between the germline ends. CDR1 and CDR2 (germline): LNHNV, YYDKDF (reference sequence).

The source is a woman aged 45-60 years with acute or convalescent COVID-19. The chain carries TRBV15 and TRBJ1-1; perhaps TRBD1 as D (5 bases). The sequenced sample was peripheral blood. The CDR3 bases are TGTGCCACCATCGGGGGAGAGAACACTGAAGCTTTCTTT. It translates to CATIGGENTEAFF.